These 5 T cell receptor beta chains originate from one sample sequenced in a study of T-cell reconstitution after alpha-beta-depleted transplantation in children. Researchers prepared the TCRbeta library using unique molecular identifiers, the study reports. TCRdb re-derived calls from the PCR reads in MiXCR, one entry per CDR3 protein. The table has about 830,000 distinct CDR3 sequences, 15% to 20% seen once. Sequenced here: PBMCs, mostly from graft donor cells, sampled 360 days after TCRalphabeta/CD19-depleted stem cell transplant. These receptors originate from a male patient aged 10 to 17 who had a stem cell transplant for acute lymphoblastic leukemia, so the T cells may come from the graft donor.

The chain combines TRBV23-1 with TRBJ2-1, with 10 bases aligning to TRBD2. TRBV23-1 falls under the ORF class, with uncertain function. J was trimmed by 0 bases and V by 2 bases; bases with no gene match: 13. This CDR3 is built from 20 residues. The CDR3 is CASSQDKGSGRLLSYNEQFF. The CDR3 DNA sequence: TGCGCCAGCAGTCAAGATAAGGGTAGCGGGAGGCTCCTCTCCTACAATGAGCAGTTCTTC.

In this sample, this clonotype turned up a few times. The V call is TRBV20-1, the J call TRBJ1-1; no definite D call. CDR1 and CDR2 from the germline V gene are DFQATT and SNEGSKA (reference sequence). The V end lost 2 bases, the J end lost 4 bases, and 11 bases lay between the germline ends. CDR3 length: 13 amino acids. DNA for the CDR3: TGCAGTGCTAGATTGGGGTCCCTCACTGAAGCTTTCTTT. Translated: CSARLGSLTEAFF.

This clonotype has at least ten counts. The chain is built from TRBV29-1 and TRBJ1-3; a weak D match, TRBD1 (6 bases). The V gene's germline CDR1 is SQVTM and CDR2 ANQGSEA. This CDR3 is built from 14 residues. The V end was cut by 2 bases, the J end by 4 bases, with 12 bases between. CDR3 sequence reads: CSVEPIQGGNTIYF. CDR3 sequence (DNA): TGCAGCGTTGAACCCATCCAGGGGGGAAACACCATATATTTT.

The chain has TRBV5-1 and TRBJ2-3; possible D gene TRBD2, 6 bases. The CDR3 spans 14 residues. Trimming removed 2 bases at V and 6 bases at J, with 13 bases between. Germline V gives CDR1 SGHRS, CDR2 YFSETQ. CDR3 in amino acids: CASSFKPGVDTQYF. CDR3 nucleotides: TGCGCCAGCAGCTTTAAGCCGGGAGTGGATACGCAGTATTTT.

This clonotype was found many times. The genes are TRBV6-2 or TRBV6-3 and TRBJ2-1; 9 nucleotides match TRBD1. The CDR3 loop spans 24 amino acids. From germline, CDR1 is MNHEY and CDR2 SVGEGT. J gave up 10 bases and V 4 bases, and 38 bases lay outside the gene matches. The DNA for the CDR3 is TGTGCCAGCAGTTCGCAGCGAAACAGGGGGCTCTGGGTGAGTGGCACTAGCGAACGTTTGGAGCAGTTCTTC. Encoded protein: CASSSQRNRGLWVSGTSERLEQFF.